The subject of this entry is one T cell receptor (beta chain). CDR1 and CDR2 (germline): SGHAT, FQNNGV. The CDR3 has 18 amino acids. Germline trimming cut 5 bases from V and 0 bases from J; bases unmatched to any gene: 9. This sample stems from a study of blood T cell repertoires in COVID-19. As processed by the authors: Reference gene primer amplification gave estimated nucleated cell counts. Profiling relied on immunoSEQ multiplex PCR, and the TCRdb table lists in-frame clones only, not all of them. The V and J calls and the clone size are those of that table, but D and trimming were determined from the DNA. The repertoire holds 90,000 to 120,000 clones, about four fifths seen once, with 4.3% in the top ten.

The receptor was isolated from a man between 65 and 85 years old with acute or convalescent COVID-19. The source material was peripheral blood. The chain carries TRBV11-2 and TRBJ2-2; 10 bases align to TRBD1. In nucleotides, the CDR3 is TGTGCCAGCAGCCGAAGGGACAGGGGCCGGACGAACACCGGGGAGCTGTTTTTT. Its translation is CASSRRDRGRTNTGELFF.